Shown below are 21 T cell receptor beta chains from a single sample sequenced in a study of shared clonotypes between healthy human individuals. The data were produced by immunoSEQ multiplex PCR, yet TCRdb's version contains in-frame clones alone and is incomplete. The sample yields more than 550,000 clones, 90% seen once. Sequencing was performed on memory CD8+ T cells from PBMCs. Subset denoted: CD45RO+ cells pooled with CCR7-negative TemRA cells. The receptors were gathered from a man between 18 and 35 years old in good health. Some clones in this sample may be carry-over from other donors' samples.

The chain combines TRBV10-3 with TRBJ2-1; the D gene is possibly TRBD1 (6 bases). The CDR3 runs 14 residues. The germline CDR1 and CDR2 sequences are ENHRY and SYGVKD. V dropped 3 bases and J dropped 5 bases, with 11 bases sitting between them. CDR3 coding DNA: TGTGCCATCAGTGATGCGGCAGGGGACAATGAGCAGTTCTTC. Encoded protein: CAISDAAGDNEQFF.

CDR3 amino acids: CASSFLDNYTGELFF. The DNA for the CDR3 is TGTGCCAGCAGCTTCCTGGACAATTACACCGGGGAGCTGTTTTTT. The J gene is TRBJ2-2, the V gene TRBV5-4; D may be TRBD1 (5 bases). The V end lost 2 bases, the J end lost 3 bases, and 11 bases lay between the germline ends. Germline CDR1 reads SGHNT; CDR2 reads YYREEE (reference sequence). The CDR3 spans 15 residues.

The chain joins TRBV5-6 to TRBJ1-3, with 7 bases lining up with TRBD1. With V trimmed by 4 bases and J by 2 bases, 12 bases remained unmatched. Germline lookup yields CDR1 SGHDT and CDR2 YYEEEE. CDR3 size: 17 residues. For the CDR3, the DNA is TGTGCCAGCAGCCGAAAAATTACCGGGACAGCTGGAAACACCATATATTTT. It specifies CASSRKITGTAGNTIYF.

This CDR3 is CASSLDGGASTGELFF. In DNA, the CDR3 is TGTGCCAGCAGCTTAGACGGGGGAGCAAGTACCGGGGAGCTGTTTTTT. The chain combines TRBV7-9 with TRBJ2-2, with a possible D match to TRBD2 (6 bases). From germline, CDR1 is SEHNR and CDR2 FQNEAQ (reference sequence). Between the trimmed V and J ends, which lost 1 base and 5 bases, there was a span of 14 bases. CDR3 length: 16 amino acids.

The V and J genes are TRBV28 and TRBJ1-2, with a tentative D call TRBD1 (5 bases). This CDR3 is built from 13 residues. V was trimmed by 6 bases and J by 7 bases, leaving 15 bases between them. Germline V gene data show CDR1 as MDHEN and CDR2 as SYDVKM. CDR3 nucleotides: TGTGCCAGCAGCCCAGCAGGGAACGCTGGCTACACCTTC. Its protein is CASSPAGNAGYTF.

This chain uses TRBV5-1 with TRBJ1-2; 9 nucleotides agree with TRBD1. The ends lost 7 bases at V and 8 bases at J; junction bases unmatched: 9. This CDR3 contains 13 residues. Per germline, CDR1 SGHRS and CDR2 YFSETQ. CDR3 region: CASETGQGEGYTF. CDR3 nucleotides: TGCGCCAGCGAAACGGGACAGGGAGAAGGCTACACCTTC.

This sequence joins TRBV15 and TRBJ2-3, with 16 bases fitting TRBD2. After removal of 3 bases from V and 2 bases from J, the junction contained 11 bases not matched to a gene. This CDR3 contains 20 residues. Germline CDR1 reads LNHNV; CDR2 reads YYDKDF (reference sequence). CDR3: CATSSRWGLAGGGNTDTQYF. In DNA form, the CDR3 reads TGTGCCACCAGCAGCCGTTGGGGACTAGCGGGAGGGGGGAACACAGATACGCAGTATTTT. The variable domain in full, with the rest retrieved from reference TRBV15 and TRBJ2-3, is DAMVIQNPRYQVTQFGKPVTLSCSQTLNHNVMYWYQQKSSQAPKLLFHYYDKDFNNEADTPDNFQSRRPNTSFCFLDIRSPGLGDTAMYLCATSSRWGLAGGGNTDTQYFGPGTRLTVL.

The rearrangement joins TRBV28 to TRBJ2-7; TRBD1 agrees at 9 bases. Trimming at V came to 6 bases and at J to 3 bases, leaving 6 bases not matched to a gene. Germline V lookup: CDR1 MDHEN, CDR2 SYDVKM. The CDR3 covers 14 residues. CDR3 loop: CASSIQGAHYEQYF. The CDR3 region has the DNA TGTGCCAGCAGCATACAGGGGGCTCACTACGAGCAGTACTTC. The complete variable domain, with remaining parts taken from reference TRBV28 and TRBJ2-7, reads DVKVTQSSRYLVKRTGEKVFLECVQDMDHENMFWYRQDPGLGLRLIYFSYDVKMKEKGDIPEGYSVSREKKERFSLILESASTNQTSMYLCASSIQGAHYEQYFGPGTRLTVT.

The CDR3: CSVPTGTGTQYF. Written as DNA, the CDR3 is TGCAGCGTTCCTACAGGGACTGGGACCCAGTACTTC. The chain recombines TRBV29-1 with TRBJ2-5; D may correspond to TRBD1 or TRBD2 (6 bases each). Germline-derived CDR1 and CDR2 are SQVTM and ANQGSEA. Deletions cut 5 bases from V and 7 bases from J, with 14 bases between. This CDR3 spans 12 amino acids.

The chain links TRBV6-1 to TRBJ1-5; possible D gene TRBD1, 5 bases. From germline, CDR1 is MNHNS and CDR2 SASEGT. Trimming took 0 bases from V and 6 from J, leaving 6 bases between them. This CDR3 has 13 residues. In DNA form, the CDR3 reads TGTGCCAGCAGTGAAGCTGACAGTCAGCCCCAGCATTTT. This codes for CASSEADSQPQHF.

The rearrangement links TRBV6-5 to TRBJ1-2, with D tentatively TRBD1 (6 bases). This CDR3 is 16 amino acids long. V was trimmed by 2 bases and J by 4 bases, leaving 17 bases between them. Per the germline V gene, CDR1 is MNHEY and CDR2 is SVGAGI. Here the CDR3 reads CASSYTRQVSVYGYTF. For the CDR3, the DNA is TGTGCCAGCAGTTACACACGACAGGTCTCCGTCTATGGCTACACCTTC.

The V and J genes are TRBV28 and TRBJ2-3; 7 bases align to TRBD1. Trimming at V came to 3 bases and at J to 5 bases, leaving 5 bases not matched to a gene. The CDR3 extends over 14 amino acids. In germline, CDR1 is MDHEN, CDR2 SYDVKM. This chain's CDR3 is CASSFISGGDTQYF. The CDR3 DNA is TGTGCCAGCAGTTTCATCTCAGGGGGAGATACGCAGTATTTT.

V gene TRBV5-6 combines with J gene TRBJ2-1; 12 bases fit TRBD2. The J segment lost 2 bases and the V segment lost 2 bases, leaving 5 bases of the junction unmatched. This CDR3 is 17 amino acids long. The germline V gene has CDR1 SGHDT and CDR2 YYEEEE. DNA for the CDR3: TGTGCCAGCAGCTTCGGGACTAGCGGGTTTCCCTACAATGAGCAGTTCTTC. Encoded protein: CASSFGTSGFPYNEQFF.

This rearrangement joins TRBV11-2 to TRBJ2-7, with TRBD1 matching over 8 bases. CDR1 SGHAT and CDR2 FQNNGV come from the germline V gene. CDR3 length: 13 amino acids. V shed 7 bases and J 7 bases; nucleotides not matched to a gene: 9. CDR3 in amino acids: CASIGQGGWEQYF. In DNA, the CDR3 is TGTGCCAGCATCGGACAGGGAGGATGGGAGCAGTACTTC.

The CDR3 bases are TGCGCCAGCAGCTTGGAGGGACTAGCGGGAGGTTACGCCAATGAGCAGTTCTTC. Its protein product is CASSLEGLAGGYANEQFF. The J gene is TRBJ2-1, the V gene TRBV5-1; 15 nucleotides align to TRBD2. CDR3 length: 18 residues. Trimming at V came to 0 bases and at J to 6 bases, leaving 7 bases not matched to a gene. Germline lookup yields CDR1 SGHRS and CDR2 YFSETQ.

V usage is TRBV11-2 and J usage is TRBJ1-3, with a tentative D call TRBD1 (5 bases). Germline V CDR1 and CDR2: SGHAT, FQNNGV. V was cut by 5 bases and J by 1 base, with 18 bases left in between. This CDR3 spans 17 amino acids. In nucleotides, the CDR3 is TGTGCCAGCAGCCTCTCTGCGGGGCTGCGGTCTGGAAACACCATATATTTT. This codes for CASSLSAGLRSGNTIYF.

V is TRBV2 and J is TRBJ2-1; tentative D call: TRBD2 (7 bases). The CDR3 loop spans 17 amino acids. V was pared by 7 bases and J by 9 bases, with 28 bases between. Per the germline V gene, CDR1 is SNHLY and CDR2 is FYNNEI. The CDR3 nucleotides are TGTGCCAGCACCCGCCGGGGGGAACGAGGGGGATTGTGTGAGCAGTTCTTC. This encodes CASTRRGERGGLCEQFF.

Comments on this clone: Other DNA variants within this sample encode the same CDR3. This chain connects TRBV27 to TRBJ1-2; D not certain. Germline CDR1 and CDR2: MNHEY and SMNVEV (reference sequence). V lost 0 bases and J 5 bases, leaving 7 bases between the germline ends. The CDR3 is made up of 13 amino acids. The DNA for the CDR3 is TGTGCCAGCAGTTTATCTCCTGGGTATGGCTACACCTTC. Translation gives CASSLSPGYGYTF.

The CDR3 here is CASSQEVQGSGANVLTF. As DNA, the CDR3 is TGCGCCAGCAGCCAAGAAGTACAGGGGTCGGGGGCCAACGTCCTGACTTTC. The chain employs TRBV4-1 and TRBJ2-6, with TRBD1 identical over 7 bases. Losses at the gene ends were 0 bases for V and 4 bases for J; bases not matched to a gene: 6. The CDR3 is 17 residues long. Per germline, CDR1 MGHRA and CDR2 YSYEKL.

This CDR3 reads CASDGTGGTGELFF. CDR3 nucleotide sequence: TGTGCCAGCGATGGGACAGGGGGGACCGGGGAGCTGTTTTTT. The J gene is TRBJ2-2, the V gene TRBV7-9, with 11 positions matching TRBD1. This CDR3 spans 14 amino acids. With 8 bases clipped from V and 5 bases from J, the junction kept 4 bases outside the gene matches. CDR1 is SEHNR, CDR2 FQNEAQ, per germline (reference sequence).

V and J are TRBV5-1 and TRBJ2-3, with TRBD2 matching over 10 bases. The CDR3 totals 16 residues. V trimming: 4 bases; J trimming: 4 bases; junction bases outside the gene matches: 9. Germline V gives CDR1 SGHRS, CDR2 YFSETQ. The DNA of the CDR3 is TGCGCCAGCAGCGGGCAAGCGGGAGGGCGCTCAGATACGCAGTATTTT. Its translation is CASSGQAGGRSDTQYF.